Included here is one T cell receptor beta chain sequence, with context. Its target antigen remains unknown. No quality values exist for individual bases; no much larger clone is one base distant. Receptor amplification or capture employed 5' RACE. The data were produced on an Illumina HiSeq 2500. A second roughly 7 to 11 cycle PCR used a sample-barcoded 5' primer and a J-beta primer mix. A unique molecular identifier was introduced onto each TCR beta cDNA molecule by a template-switch 5' adaptor carrying 12 random nucleotides. At least 2.5 million CDR3-containing paired-end reads were obtained from each sample. The Mint cDNA synthesis kit, primed by a TRBC-specific oligonucleotide, was used to synthesize first-strand cDNA from all RNA. Following uracil-DNA glycosylase treatment, all cDNA underwent a first 18-cycle PCR with the universal primers M1SS and BC2_uni_R. Per the original workflow: Each sample was normalized by randomly selecting 1 million high-quality reads, each carrying a distinct molecular identifier. Instead of being binned into consensus sequences, reads that shared molecular identifiers were thrown out. MiTCR, set to a Q25 quality threshold and the strictest error-elimination algorithm, was used for CDR3 identification, clonotype clustering and error correction. Lower-bound total TCR beta diversity was estimated with a nonparametric unseen species model using Euler transformation. Using fastp at Q25 and MiXCR, TCRdb reprocessed the public reads and kept productive beta chains. One record per CDR3 amino acid sequence lists the most common genes and DNA. It is TCRdb's table, rather than the study itself, that gives the V and J calls and clone size. Present in this sample are approximately 690,000 distinct CDR3 sequences, around two fifths of which were seen just once. The ten largest clones capture 25% to 35% of the sample.

The data were obtained in a study of blood T cells in healthy people across ages (dated by TCRdb to the mid-2010s). In terms of the full investigation: Template switching captured roughly one uniquely barcoded TCR beta cDNA molecule per two T cells in model experiments. The study analyzed two additional independent replicas of 1 million unique cDNA reads from the same blood draw for two donors, one aged 18 to 29 and one aged 80 or older. Donors of different ages were randomly distributed across sequencing lanes to avoid experimental bias. Four age groups were formed from the donors: young (average 16 years), middle-aged (approximately 40), aged (roughly 59) and long-lived (about 80). To track age-related changes in TCR beta repertoire diversity, the study relied on deep sequencing normalized with unique cDNA molecular identifiers.

General study outcomes and caveats: Observed TCR beta diversity correlated strongly with the percentage of naive T cells measured by flow cytometry. Estimates of total diversity based on one million sequenced T cells were regarded as lower bounds and as underestimates. Compared with the aged group, the long-lived group had more naive CD4+ T cells, fewer expanded clones and increased TCR diversity, a pattern suggesting age selection. Donor CMV infection status was unknown, potentially confounding age-related changes in expanded clonotypes. Since profiling was done on bulk unsorted PBMCs, naive and antigen-experienced compartments could not be conclusively compared. As age increased, observed TCR beta diversity per million T cells dropped in a roughly linear way, and a significant reduction was already evident by age about 40.

Including cysteine and phenylalanine, the CDR3 has 15 amino acids. Kept here is only the CDR3 DNA, which spans 45 bases and is read in frame from base 1. As encoded in the germline V gene, CDR1 is MRHNA while CDR2 is SNTAGT. V is clipped by 5 bases and J by 6 bases, and the sequence between their germline boundaries is 16 bases long. The 39 donors, aged roughly 6 to 100 years, were systemically healthy Caucasian individuals from Russia. Approximately 9.3 milliliters of peripheral blood were drawn from each donor into EDTA-treated Vacutainer tubes. Ficoll-Paque density-gradient centrifugation was used to isolate PBMCs, with at least 6.5 million per sample. Total RNA, at least 6 micrograms per sample, was extracted from PBMCs with Trizol reagent. For every donor, flow cytometry on a PBMC aliquot measured the percentage of naive CD45RAhigh/CD27high T cells.

Sequenced material: blood. The sequence was collected from an older man in good health. The sequence is built from TRBV6-4 and TRBJ2-2; no D gene can be assigned with confidence. CDR3 sequence: CASSSEKGIAGELFF. The bases are TGTGCCAGCAGTAGCGAAAAAGGGATCGCCGGGGAGCTGTTTTTT.